The subject of this entry is one T cell receptor beta chain. Its antigen target is currently unknown. The record has no base qualities; no much larger clone is one base away. According to the germline V gene (reference sequence), CDR1 reads SEHNR and CDR2 reads FQNEAQ. At the junction V is shortened by 5 bases and J by 6 bases; bases outside the gene matches: 12. The CDR3 covers 17 residues, taking in both the cysteine and the phenylalanine. The kept DNA is CDR3 alone, 51 bases in frame from the first base. The sample belongs to a study of T cell repertoires in cytomegalovirus infection (dated by TCRdb to the late 2010s). Looking at the study overall: Donor HLA type was relevant to the analysis, as public TCR beta signatures indicated carriage of CMV infection together with the matching HLA type. On the study overall, not on this receptor specifically: In both this cohort and an independent cohort of 350 or so donors, the cumulative frequency of public TCR beta family members distinguished carriers of CMV infection plus the relevant HLA type. The ex vivo response was dominated by HLA-C-restricted CMV-specific TCR beta clonotypes, which also provided the single most frequent clonotype in two of eight donors.

Instrument on record: Illumina HiSeq 1500. The public sequencing data were trimmed at Q25 with fastp and processed into clonotypes with MiXCR by TCRdb, which kept only in-frame beta chains. CDR3 protein duplicates are merged, each entry listing the most common genes and DNA. In all, the sample holds about 740,000 distinct CDR3 sequences, and roughly 35% of those were seen once. Clones ranked in the top ten supply 2.5% to 3.5% of the sample. This sequence uses TRBV7-9 and TRBJ2-1; 11 nucleotides in the junction match TRBD2. The sequenced sample consisted of PBMCs. The clonotype was recovered from a human donor in good health (CMV status not recorded). Some clones in this sample may be carry-over from other donors' samples. The CDR3 region reads CASSPRNSGRGGNEQFF. The nucleotide sequence reads TGTGCCAGCAGCCCAAGGAATAGCGGGAGGGGGGGCAATGAGCAGTTCTTC.